This T cell receptor (beta chain) was observed in a study of T cells in Graves' hyperthyroidism and ophthalmopathy. V lost 5 bases, J lost 3 bases, and 6 bases stayed unmatched. The germline CDR1 and CDR2 sequences are MNHNS and SASEGT. CDR3 length equals 15 residues. This clonotype was counted at least ten times. Amplification of TCR beta CDR3 regions was performed using RNA transcripts as template. The TCR CDR3 first-round RT-PCR relied on the HTBI primer set. Using its own MiXCR run on the multiplex PCR reads, TCRdb lists one record per CDR3 protein. The table shows around 450,000 distinct CDR3 sequences, with more than 15% occurring only once. Each 10 ml fresh peripheral blood draw supplied the PBMCs.

Sequencing was carried out using blood. This rearrangement joins TRBV6-1 to TRBJ2-7, with 11 positions matching TRBD1. The source of this sequence is a woman aged 18-29 years with Graves' hyperthyroidism. The CDR3 DNA reads as TGTGCCAGCAGTCCCGGGACAGGGGGGAACTACGAGCAGTACTTC. Its protein is CASSPGTGGNYEQYF.